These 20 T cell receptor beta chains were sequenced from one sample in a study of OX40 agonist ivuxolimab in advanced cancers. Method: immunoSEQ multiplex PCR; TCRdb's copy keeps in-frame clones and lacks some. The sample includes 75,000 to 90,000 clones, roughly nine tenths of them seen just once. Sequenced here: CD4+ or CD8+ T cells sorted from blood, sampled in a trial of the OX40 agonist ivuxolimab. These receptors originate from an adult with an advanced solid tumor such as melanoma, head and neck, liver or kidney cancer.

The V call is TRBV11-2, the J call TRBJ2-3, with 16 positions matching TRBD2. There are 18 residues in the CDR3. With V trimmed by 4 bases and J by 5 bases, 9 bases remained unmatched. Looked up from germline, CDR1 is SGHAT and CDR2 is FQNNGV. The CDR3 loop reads CASSSFGTSGGGLDTQYF. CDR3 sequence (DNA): TGTGCCAGCAGCTCCTTCGGGACTAGCGGGGGGGGACTAGATACGCAGTATTTT.

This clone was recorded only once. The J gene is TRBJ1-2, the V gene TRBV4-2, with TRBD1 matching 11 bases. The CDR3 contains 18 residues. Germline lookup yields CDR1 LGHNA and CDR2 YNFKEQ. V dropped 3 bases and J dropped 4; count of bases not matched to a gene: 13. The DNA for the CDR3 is TGTGCCAGCAGCCAGCCTGGACAGGGGGCCCAACTAGGCTATGGCTACACCTTC. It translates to CASSQPGQGAQLGYGYTF.

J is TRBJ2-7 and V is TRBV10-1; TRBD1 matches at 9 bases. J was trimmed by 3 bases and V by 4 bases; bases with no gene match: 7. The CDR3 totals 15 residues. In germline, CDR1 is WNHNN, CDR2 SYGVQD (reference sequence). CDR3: CASSGPGQGGYEQYF. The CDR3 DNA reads TGCGCCAGCAGTGGCCCGGGACAGGGAGGCTACGAGCAGTACTTC.

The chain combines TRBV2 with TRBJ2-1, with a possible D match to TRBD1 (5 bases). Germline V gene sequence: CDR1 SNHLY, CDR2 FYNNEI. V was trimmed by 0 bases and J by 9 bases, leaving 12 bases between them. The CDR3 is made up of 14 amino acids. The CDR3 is CASSEALGAIEQFF. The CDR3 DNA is TGTGCCAGCAGTGAAGCGCTTGGGGCAATTGAGCAGTTCTTC.

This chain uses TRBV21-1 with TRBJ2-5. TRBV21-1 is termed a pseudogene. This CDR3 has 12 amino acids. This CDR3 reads CASSKAQETQYF. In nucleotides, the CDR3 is TGTGCCAGCAGCAAAGCGCAAGAGACCCAGTACTTC.

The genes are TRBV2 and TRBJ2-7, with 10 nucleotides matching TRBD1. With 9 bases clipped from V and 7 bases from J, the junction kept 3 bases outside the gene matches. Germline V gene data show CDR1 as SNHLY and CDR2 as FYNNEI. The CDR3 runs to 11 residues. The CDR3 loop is CARGTGEEQYF. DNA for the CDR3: TGTGCCAGAGGGACAGGGGAAGAGCAGTACTTC.

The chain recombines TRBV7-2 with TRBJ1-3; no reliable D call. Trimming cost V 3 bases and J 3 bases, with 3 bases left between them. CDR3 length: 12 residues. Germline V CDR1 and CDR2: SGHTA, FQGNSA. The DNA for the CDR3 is TGTGCCAGCAGCTTTCTTGGAAACACCATATATTTT. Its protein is CASSFLGNTIYF. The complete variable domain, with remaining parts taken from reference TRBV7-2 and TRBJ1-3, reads GAGVSQSPSNKVTEKGKDVELRCDPISGHTALYWYRQSLGQGLEFLIYFQGNSAPDKSGLPSDRFSAERTGGSVSTLTIQRTQQEDSAVYLCASSFLGNTIYFGEGSWLTVV.

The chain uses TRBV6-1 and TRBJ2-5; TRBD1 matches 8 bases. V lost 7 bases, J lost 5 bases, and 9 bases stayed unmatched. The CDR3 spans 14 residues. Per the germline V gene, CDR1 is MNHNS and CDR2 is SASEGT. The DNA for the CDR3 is TGTGCCAGCACCCTGGACAGGGTAGCCGAGACCCAGTACTTC. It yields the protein CASTLDRVAETQYF.

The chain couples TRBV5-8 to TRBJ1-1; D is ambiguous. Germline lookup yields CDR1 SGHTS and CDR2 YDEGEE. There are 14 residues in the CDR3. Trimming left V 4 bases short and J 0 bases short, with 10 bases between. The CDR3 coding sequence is TGTGCCAGCAGCACTTGGACGGTGAACACTGAAGCTTTCTTT. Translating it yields CASSTWTVNTEAFF.

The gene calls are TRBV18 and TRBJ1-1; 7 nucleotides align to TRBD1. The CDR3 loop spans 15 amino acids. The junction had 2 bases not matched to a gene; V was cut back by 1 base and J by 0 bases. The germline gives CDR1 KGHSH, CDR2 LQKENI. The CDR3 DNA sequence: TGTGCCAGCTCACCACGACAGGGCATGAACACTGAAGCTTTCTTT. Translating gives CASSPRQGMNTEAFF.

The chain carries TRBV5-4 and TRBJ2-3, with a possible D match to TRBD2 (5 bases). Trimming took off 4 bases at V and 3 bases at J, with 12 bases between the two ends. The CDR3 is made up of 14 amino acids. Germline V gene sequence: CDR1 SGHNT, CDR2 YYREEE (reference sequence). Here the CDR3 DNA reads TGTGCCAGCAGCCTCCGGGATATAACAGATACGCAGTATTTT. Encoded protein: CASSLRDITDTQYF.

The CDR3 here is CASSLGHIYGYTF. In DNA, the CDR3 is TGTGCCAGCAGCTTGGGACACATATATGGCTACACCTTC. The gene calls are TRBV5-5 and TRBJ1-2; D uncertain. CDR3 length: 13 amino acids. Trimming took off 0 bases at V and 5 bases at J, with 8 bases between the two ends. Germline CDR1 and CDR2: SGHKS and YYEKEE (reference sequence).

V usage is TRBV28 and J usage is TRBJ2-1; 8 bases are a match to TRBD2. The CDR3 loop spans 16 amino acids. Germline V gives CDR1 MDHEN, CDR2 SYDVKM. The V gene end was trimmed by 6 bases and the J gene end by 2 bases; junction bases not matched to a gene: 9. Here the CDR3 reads CASSQSSGGAYNEQFF. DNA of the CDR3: TGTGCCAGCAGCCAATCCTCGGGGGGGGCCTACAATGAGCAGTTCTTC.

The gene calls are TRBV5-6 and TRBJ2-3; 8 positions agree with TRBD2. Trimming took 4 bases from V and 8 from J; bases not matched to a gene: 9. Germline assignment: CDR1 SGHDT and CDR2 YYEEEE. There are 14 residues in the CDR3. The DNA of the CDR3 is TGTGCCAGCAGCATAGCGGGGTTGGAGGGTACGCAGTATTTT. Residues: CASSIAGLEGTQYF.

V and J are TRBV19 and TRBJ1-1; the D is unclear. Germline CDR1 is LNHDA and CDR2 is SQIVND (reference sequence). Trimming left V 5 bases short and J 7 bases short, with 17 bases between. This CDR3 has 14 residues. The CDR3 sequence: CASSPPTDSFEAFF. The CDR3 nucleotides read TGTGCCAGTAGTCCCCCGACCGACTCGTTTGAAGCTTTCTTT. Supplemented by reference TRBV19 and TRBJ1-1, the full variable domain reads DGGITQSPKYLFRKEGQNVTLSCEQNLNHDAMYWYRQDPGQGLRLIYYSQIVNDFQKGDIAEGYSVSREKKESFPLTVTSAQKNPTAFYLCASSPPTDSFEAFFGQGTRLTVV.

CDR3: CASSYRMGNQPQHF. CDR3 DNA sequence: TGTGCCAGCAGTTATCGAATGGGGAATCAGCCCCAGCATTTT. The rearrangement links TRBV27 to TRBJ1-5; D unclear. The CDR3 is 14 amino acids. Germline V CDR1 and CDR2: MNHEY, SMNVEV (reference sequence). Trimming left V 4 bases short and J 4 bases short, with 11 bases between.

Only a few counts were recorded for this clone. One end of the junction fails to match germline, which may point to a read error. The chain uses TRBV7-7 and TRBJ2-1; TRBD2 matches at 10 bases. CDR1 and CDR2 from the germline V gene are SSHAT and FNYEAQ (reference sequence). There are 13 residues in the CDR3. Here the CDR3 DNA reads TGTGCTAGCAGCACCATCCTAGCGGGAGAACAGTTCTTC. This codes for CASSTILAGEQFF.

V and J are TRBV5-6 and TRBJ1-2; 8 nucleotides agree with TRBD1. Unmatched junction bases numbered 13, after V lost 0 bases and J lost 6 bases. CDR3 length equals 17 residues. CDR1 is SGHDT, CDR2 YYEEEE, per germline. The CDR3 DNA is TGTGCCAGCAGCTTGGAACCCGGACAGGGAAGTATACATGGCTACACCTTC. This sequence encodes CASSLEPGQGSIHGYTF.

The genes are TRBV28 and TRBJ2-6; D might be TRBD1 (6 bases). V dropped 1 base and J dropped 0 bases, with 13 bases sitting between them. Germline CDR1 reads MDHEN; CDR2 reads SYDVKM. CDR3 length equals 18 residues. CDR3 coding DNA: TGTGCCAGCAGTTTATCCACAGGGACCGACTCTGGGGCCAACGTCCTGACTTTC. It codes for CASSLSTGTDSGANVLTF.

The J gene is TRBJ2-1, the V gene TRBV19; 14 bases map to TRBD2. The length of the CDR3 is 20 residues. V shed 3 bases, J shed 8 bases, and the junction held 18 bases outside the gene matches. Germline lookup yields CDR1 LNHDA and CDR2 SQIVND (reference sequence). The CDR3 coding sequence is TGTGCCAGTAGTATTGTGTACATGACCGGGACTAGCGGGAGAATCGATGAGCAGTTCTTC. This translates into CASSIVYMTGTSGRIDEQFF.